One sample yielded the 8 T cell receptor beta chains listed below, sequenced in a study of shared clonotypes between healthy human individuals. Naive CD8 cells comprised CD45RO-negative, CCR7-positively selected cells, excluding terminally differentiated effector memory CD45RA+ cells. Profiled with immunoSEQ multiplex PCR; TCRdb holds only in-frame clones, not every one. The sample lists some 2,000,000 clones, approximately 94% occurring once. Sequencing used naive CD8+ T cells sorted from blood. The source is a young man in good health.

The gene calls are TRBV2 and TRBJ1-6, with no clear D. Germline V gene sequence: CDR1 SNHLY, CDR2 FYNNEI. The CDR3 loop spans 12 amino acids. The V end lost 1 base, the J end lost 7 bases, and 2 bases lay between the germline ends. This CDR3 is CASSEENSPLHF. As DNA, the CDR3 is TGTGCCAGCAGTGAAGAGAATTCACCCCTCCACTTT. The variable domain in full, with the rest retrieved from reference TRBV2 and TRBJ1-6, is EPEVTQTPSHQVTQMGQEVILRCVPISNHLYFYWYRQILGQKVEFLVSFYNNEISEKSEIFDDQFSVERPDGSNFTLKIRSTKLEDSAMYFCASSEENSPLHFGNGTRLTVT.

The gene calls are TRBV6-1 and TRBJ2-7; the D gene is possibly TRBD1 (5 bases). V was pared by 6 bases and J by 1 base, with 10 bases between. The CDR3 covers 13 residues. Germline values: CDR1 MNHNS, CDR2 SASEGT. CDR3 amino acids: CASRGAVSYEQYF. For the CDR3, the DNA is TGTGCCAGCAGAGGGGCAGTATCCTACGAGCAGTACTTC.

This chain joins TRBV9 and TRBJ1-1; D unresolved. Between the trimmed V and J ends, which lost 4 bases and 4 bases, there was a span of 11 bases. This CDR3 has 13 residues. Per germline, CDR1 SGDLS and CDR2 YYNGEE. The DNA of the CDR3 is TGTGCCAGCAGCCCATCGGGTGGCACTGAAGCTTTCTTT. Its translation: CASSPSGGTEAFF.

This clone was detected only once. The gene calls are TRBV4-1 and TRBJ2-7; a possible D gene is TRBD1 (6 bases). Trimming pared 4 bases from V and 4 bases from J, leaving 17 bases between. Germline V gives CDR1 MGHRA, CDR2 YSYEKL. The CDR3 is made up of 15 amino acids. The CDR3 DNA sequence: TGCGCCAGCAGCCCAAAACAGGGAACTGATTACGAGCAGTACTTC. It yields the protein CASSPKQGTDYEQYF.

The chain couples TRBV9 to TRBJ2-7; weak D call: TRBD2 (6 bases). Germline CDR1 reads SGDLS; CDR2 reads YYNGEE. Trimming stripped 0 bases from V and 2 bases from J, with 12 bases between. The CDR3 runs 15 residues. CDR3 protein: CASSVAAGQAYEQYF. The CDR3 coding sequence is TGTGCCAGCAGCGTAGCGGCGGGGCAGGCCTACGAGCAGTACTTC.

This clone was recorded only once. The V call is TRBV19, the J call TRBJ2-7; 11 bases are shared with TRBD2. This CDR3 contains 14 residues. Germline assignment: CDR1 LNHDA and CDR2 SQIVND (reference sequence). The junction had 6 bases not matched to a gene; V was cut back by 6 bases and J by 5 bases. The CDR3 nucleotides are TGTGCCAGTAGCCCCACTAGCGGGAGCCACGAGCAGTACTTC. Protein product: CASSPTSGSHEQYF.

The rearrangement uses TRBV7-9 and TRBJ2-3; D not certain. The CDR3 loop spans 12 amino acids. Germline CDR1 and CDR2: SEHNR and FQNEAQ (reference sequence). Trimming removed 5 bases from V and 6 bases from J, with 9 bases in between. CDR3 residues: CASSPMFDTQYF. CDR3 DNA: TGTGCCAGCAGCCCTATGTTTGATACGCAGTATTTT.

The CDR3 spells CASRPRTGEKQYF. The DNA for the CDR3 is TGTGCCAGCAGACCACGGACAGGGGAAAAGCAGTACTTC. V gene TRBV5-4 combines with J gene TRBJ2-7, with 9 bases aligning to TRBD1. Losses at the gene ends were 5 bases for V and 8 bases for J; bases not matched to a gene: 8. CDR1 is SGHNT and CDR2 is YYREEE in the germline V gene (reference sequence). This CDR3 has 13 residues.